Following are 3 T cell receptor beta chains from one sample sequenced in a study of T cells in Graves' hyperthyroidism and ophthalmopathy. Amplification of TCR beta CDR3 regions was performed using RNA transcripts as template. The HTBI primer set drove a first-round RT-PCR of the TCR CDR3. TCRdb passed the multiplex PCR reads through MiXCR, listing each CDR3 protein once. The sample lists around 430,000 distinct CDR3 sequences, 15% seen once, with around a third in the top ten. Sequenced material: blood. The receptor source for this set is a woman aged 25 to 39 with Graves' hyperthyroidism.

In this sample, this clonotype turned up a few times. This chain connects TRBV18 to TRBJ2-2; D is perhaps TRBD2 (6 bases). The CDR3 runs 18 residues. With 2 bases removed from V and 5 bases from J, the gap between germline ends came to 21 bases. Looked up from germline, CDR1 is KGHSH and CDR2 is LQKENI. The CDR3 region has the DNA TGTGCCAGCTCACCAGAGGCACTAGCTCTCCTTTGGACCGGGGAGCTGTTTTTT. It specifies CASSPEALALLWTGELFF.

The sample holds many counts of this clonotype. The rearrangement joins TRBV6-1 to TRBJ1-3; D gene ambiguous. The germline V gene encodes CDR1 MNHNS and CDR2 SASEGT. The CDR3 covers 12 residues. The CDR3 reads CALGSSGNTIYF. The CDR3 DNA reads as TGTGCTCTTGGGTCGTCTGGAAACACCATATATTTT.

The CDR3 spells CASSEGGRAYEQYF. The CDR3 DNA reads TGCGCCAGCAGTGAGGGGGGCAGGGCCTACGAGCAGTACTTC. The V gene is TRBV10-1, the J gene TRBJ2-7, with D tentatively TRBD1 (6 bases). Germline CDR1 WNHNN, CDR2 SYGVQD (reference sequence). Trimming shortened V by 2 bases and J by 2 bases, and 10 bases separated the two germline ends. This CDR3 is 14 amino acids long.